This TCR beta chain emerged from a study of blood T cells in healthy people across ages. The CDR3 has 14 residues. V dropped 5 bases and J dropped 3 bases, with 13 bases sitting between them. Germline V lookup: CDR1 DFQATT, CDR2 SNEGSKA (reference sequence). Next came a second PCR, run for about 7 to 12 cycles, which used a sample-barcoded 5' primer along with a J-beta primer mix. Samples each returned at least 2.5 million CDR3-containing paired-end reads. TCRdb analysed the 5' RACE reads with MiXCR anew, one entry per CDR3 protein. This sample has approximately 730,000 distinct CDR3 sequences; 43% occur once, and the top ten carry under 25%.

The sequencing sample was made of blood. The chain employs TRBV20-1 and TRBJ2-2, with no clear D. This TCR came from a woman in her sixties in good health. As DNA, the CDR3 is TGCAGTGCTCGCGACCCAAGCGACACCGGGGAGCTGTTTTTT. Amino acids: CSARDPSDTGELFF.